This is a list of T cell receptor beta chains from one sample in a study of blood T cell repertoires in COVID-19. Clones were sequenced by immunoSEQ multiplex PCR, and TCRdb holds only the in-frame ones, with some missing. This table has around 300,000 clones, approximately 86% appearing once. What was sequenced was PBMCs or T cells enriched from blood (not recorded which). The receptor set was obtained from a woman between 18 and 30 years old who had recovered from COVID-19. Both conserved end residues are part of each CDR3. The D gene is left open where the match is weak. For some rows the clone size is stated as once, few or many, or as a class when expanded; others skip it.

clone size,D gene,J gene,V gene,CDR3 protein,CDR3 DNA
-,-,TRBJ2-3,TRBV9,CASSVVSGGDTDTQYF,TGTGCCAGCAGCGTAGTATCGGGCGGGGACACAGATACGCAGTATTTT
-,TRBD1,TRBJ2-4,TRBV18,CASSWGTGAGGSRNIQYF,TGTGCCAGCTCATGGGGGACCGGGGCAGGGGGCTCGAGAAACATTCAGTACTTC
-,-,TRBJ1-1,TRBV5-5,CASSLIPDMNTEAFF,TGTGCCAGCAGCTTGATTCCAGACATGAACACTGAAGCTTTCTTT
-,TRBD2,TRBJ2-3,TRBV5-8,CASSPRLAVTDTQYF,TGTGCCAGCAGCCCTAGACTAGCGGTTACAGATACGCAGTATTTT
-,TRBD2,TRBJ2-1,TRBV5-1,CASSGLAGVDEQFF,TGCGCCAGCTCTGGTCTAGCGGGGGTCGATGAGCAGTTCTTC
-,TRBD2,TRBJ2-1,TRBV30,CACLRLALGNEQFF,TGTGCCTGCCTCAGACTAGCCTTGGGAAATGAGCAGTTCTTC
-,-,TRBJ2-7,TRBV11-2,CASSPRGRTDISSYEQYF,TGTGCCAGCAGCCCTAGAGGGCGAACAGATATTAGCTCCTACGAGCAGTACTTC
-,-,TRBJ2-1,TRBV20-1,CSASGIPGRDGAYNEQFF,TGCAGTGCTAGTGGTATCCCGGGGCGGGACGGGGCCTACAATGAGCAGTTCTTC
-,TRBD1,TRBJ1-2,TRBV18,CASSKRRGDDGYTF,TGTGCCAGCTCCAAACGCAGGGGGGACGATGGCTACACCTTC
few,TRBD2,TRBJ2-7,TRBV5-8,CASSRLAGEQYF,TGTGCCAGCAGCCGACTAGCGGGGGAGCAGTACTTC
-,TRBD2,TRBJ2-1,TRBV11-2,CASSLAAGGSQSEQFF,TGTGCCAGCAGCTTAGCCGCGGGAGGGAGCCAAAGTGAGCAGTTCTTC
-,-,TRBJ1-6,TRBV30,CAWSVVAMPLHF,TGTGCCTGGAGTGTAGTGGCCATGCCCCTCCACTTT
-,TRBD1,TRBJ1-6,TRBV5-1,CASSTGDRGVNSPLHF,TGCGCCAGCAGCACTGGGGACAGGGGGGTAAATTCACCCCTCCACTTT
-,-,TRBJ2-7,TRBV7-9,CASSLADTGSEQYF,TGTGCCAGCAGCTTAGCGGATACAGGTTCCGAGCAGTACTTC
-,-,TRBJ2-5,TRBV3-1/TRBV3-2,CASSPPTDFQETQYF,TGTGCCAGCAGCCCGCCGACAGACTTCCAAGAGACCCAGTACTTC
-,-,TRBJ1-2,TRBV19,CASSIDSGVPLNYGYTF,TGTGCCAGTAGTATCGACTCCGGGGTACCTTTGAACTATGGCTACACCTTC
many,TRBD1,TRBJ1-1,TRBV2,CASTLDRRNTEAFF,TGTGCCAGCACCCTGGACAGGCGGAACACTGAAGCTTTCTTT
few,TRBD1,TRBJ1-1,TRBV5-1,CASSGGDSKNTEAFF,TGCGCCAGCAGCGGAGGGGACAGTAAGAACACTGAAGCTTTCTTT
-,-,TRBJ2-3,TRBV9,CASNPPGESDTQYF,TGTGCCAGCAACCCTCCAGGGGAATCAGATACGCAGTATTTT
-,-,TRBJ2-3,TRBV7-9,CASSRPRVCGTQYF,TGTGCCAGCAGCCGTCCCCGGGTTTGCGGTACGCAGTATTTT
-,TRBD1,TRBJ2-5,TRBV13,CASSTTGVGQGEVWEEETQYF,TGTGCCAGCAGCACCACCGGGGTCGGACAGGGAGAGGTGTGGGAGGAGGAGACCCAGTACTTC
-,TRBD1,TRBJ1-4,TRBV3-1/TRBV3-2,CASSRWTGGLDEKLFF,TGTGCCAGCAGCCGTTGGACAGGAGGCCTAGATGAAAAACTGTTTTTT
-,TRBD1,TRBJ1-2,TRBV29-1,CSVELTGTGYGYTF,TGCAGCGTTGAGCTCACCGGGACAGGGTATGGCTACACCTTC
-,-,TRBJ1-3,TRBV5-6,CASSSPGETGNTIYF,TGTGCCAGCAGCTCCCCGGGGGAAACCGGAAACACCATATATTTT
-,-,TRBJ2-1,TRBV13,CASSIGGPRNEQFF,TGTGCCAGCAGTATCGGGGGGCCTAGGAATGAGCAGTTCTTC
-,-,TRBJ1-1,TRBV29-1,CSVGRSTEAFF,TGCAGCGTTGGGCGGAGCACTGAAGCTTTCTTT
once,TRBD1,TRBJ1-4,TRBV7-9,CASSHRQGSNEKLFF,TGTGCCAGCAGCCACAGACAGGGGTCTAATGAAAAACTGTTTTTT
-,TRBD1,TRBJ1-2,TRBV27,CASSPSTGEYGYTF,TGTGCCAGCAGCCCCTCGACAGGGGAGTATGGCTACACCTTC
-,TRBD1,TRBJ2-7,TRBV6-5,CASSYQGASYEQYF,TGTGCCAGCAGCTACCAGGGGGCAAGCTACGAGCAGTACTTC
-,-,TRBJ1-4,TRBV12-2,CASRLEIFSWTGVHEKLFF,TGTGCAAGTCGCTTAGAGATTTTTTCTTGGACCGGGGTCCATGAAAAACTGTTTTTT
-,TRBD1,TRBJ1-4,TRBV6-5,CASSHRGTNEKLFF,TGTGCCAGCAGCCACAGGGGAACTAACGAAAAACTGTTTTTT
-,-,TRBJ2-7,TRBV3-1/TRBV3-2,CASSQVTANYEQYF,TGTGCCAGCAGCCAAGTAACTGCCAACTACGAGCAGTACTTC
-,-,TRBJ2-6,TRBV7-9,CASSLVGGSGANVLTF,TGTGCCAGCAGCTTAGTCGGGGGCTCTGGGGCCAACGTCCTGACTTTC
once,-,TRBJ2-5,TRBV14,CASSQDLPFSGETQYF,TGTGCCAGCAGCCAAGATTTGCCGTTCTCGGGAGAGACCCAGTACTTC
-,-,TRBJ2-2,TRBV15,CATSSQYSGMATGELFF,TGTGCCACCAGCTCGCAATATTCGGGTATGGCCACCGGGGAGCTGTTTTTT
-,TRBD2,TRBJ2-3,TRBV9,CASSPRGGSDTDTQYF,TGTGCCAGCAGCCCGCGGGGGGGGTCTGACACAGATACGCAGTATTTT
-,TRBD2,TRBJ2-3,TRBV2,CAADRGEGGADTQYF,TGTGCCGCTGACCGAGGGGAGGGCGGGGCAGATACGCAGTATTTT
once,TRBD1,TRBJ1-2,TRBV29-1,CSARQGANGYTF,TGCAGCGCCAGACAGGGGGCGAATGGCTACACCTTC
-,TRBD2,TRBJ2-7,TRBV4-3,CASSQDWGSGGTSYEQYF,TGCGCCAGCAGCCAAGATTGGGGTAGCGGGGGCACCTCCTACGAGCAGTACTTC
-,TRBD1,TRBJ1-2,TRBV2,CASTGGADYGYTF,TGTGCCAGCACAGGGGGCGCGGACTATGGCTACACCTTC
-,-,TRBJ2-3,TRBV15,CATSRDSLEGDTQYF,TGTGCCACCAGCAGAGATTCCCTGGAGGGGGATACGCAGTATTTT
-,TRBD1,TRBJ1-2,TRBV30,CAWSVGTGDYGYTF,TGTGCCTGGAGTGTAGGTACAGGGGACTATGGCTACACCTTC
few,-,TRBJ2-1,TRBV11-2,CASSSPAGWHEQFF,TGTGCCAGCAGCTCCCCGGCGGGGTGGCATGAGCAGTTCTTC
-,TRBD2,TRBJ2-7,TRBV30,CAWSPPSGVEQYF,TGTGCCTGGAGTCCACCTAGCGGGGTCGAGCAGTACTTC
-,TRBD2,TRBJ2-7,TRBV3-1/TRBV3-2,CASSQVSGGEWNEQYF,TGTGCCAGCAGCCAAGTTAGCGGGGGGGAGTGGAACGAGCAGTACTTC
-,-,TRBJ2-2,TRBV27,CASIDYRGGILSTGELFF,TGTGCCAGCATCGATTACAGAGGGGGAATTTTAAGCACCGGGGAGCTGTTTTTT
-,TRBD1,TRBJ2-7,TRBV5-6,CASSLVAGGTLYEQYF,TGTGCCAGCAGCTTGGTGGCAGGGGGCACGCTTTACGAGCAGTACTTC
few,-,TRBJ1-2,TRBV12-3/TRBV12-4,CASSANPYGYTF,TGTGCCAGCAGCGCTAATCCTTATGGCTACACCTTC
-,TRBD2,TRBJ2-1,TRBV28,CASSFLAGSYNEQFF,TGTGCCAGCAGTTTTTTAGCGGGCTCCTACAATGAGCAGTTCTTC
once,-,TRBJ1-2,TRBV30,CAWSVGRYGYTF,TGTGCCTGGAGTGTCGGGAGGTATGGCTACACCTTC
once,TRBD2,TRBJ2-3,TRBV10-1,CARDPPGLAGEDTQYF,TGCGCCAGGGACCCCCCGGGACTAGCGGGAGAGGATACGCAGTATTTT
-,-,TRBJ1-1,TRBV28,CASSLTRINTEAFF,TGTGCCAGCAGTTTGACGAGGATTAACACTGAAGCTTTCTTT
once,TRBD2,TRBJ2-3,TRBV24-1,CATQSTGLVPTQYF,TGTGCCACCCAGTCAACGGGACTAGTTCCTACGCAGTATTTT
-,TRBD1,TRBJ2-1,TRBV11-1,CASRFDRGYDNEQFF,TGTGCCAGCAGATTTGACAGGGGATACGACAATGAGCAGTTCTTC
-,-,TRBJ1-2,TRBV28,CASSLAAGDLGYTF,TGTGCCAGCAGTTTGGCCGCAGGGGATCTTGGCTACACCTTC
-,TRBD2,TRBJ2-5,TRBV2,CASSEGGGYQETQYF,TGTGCCAGCAGTGAAGGGGGGGGGTACCAAGAGACCCAGTACTTC
-,-,TRBJ1-6,TRBV5-6,CASSQYRVGNSPLHF,TGTGCCAGCAGCCAATACAGGGTCGGTAATTCACCCCTCCACTTT
-,-,TRBJ2-1,TRBV29-1,CSVQGRFTEQFF,TGCAGCGTTCAGGGGAGATTCACTGAGCAGTTCTTC
-,-,TRBJ1-1,TRBV28,CASRRPGGGTEAFF,TGTGCCAGCAGACGACCGGGCGGGGGCACTGAAGCTTTCTTT
-,-,TRBJ2-7,TRBV11-2,CASSPRDKPSYEQYF,TGTGCCAGCAGCCCCCGGGACAAGCCCTCCTACGAGCAGTACTTC